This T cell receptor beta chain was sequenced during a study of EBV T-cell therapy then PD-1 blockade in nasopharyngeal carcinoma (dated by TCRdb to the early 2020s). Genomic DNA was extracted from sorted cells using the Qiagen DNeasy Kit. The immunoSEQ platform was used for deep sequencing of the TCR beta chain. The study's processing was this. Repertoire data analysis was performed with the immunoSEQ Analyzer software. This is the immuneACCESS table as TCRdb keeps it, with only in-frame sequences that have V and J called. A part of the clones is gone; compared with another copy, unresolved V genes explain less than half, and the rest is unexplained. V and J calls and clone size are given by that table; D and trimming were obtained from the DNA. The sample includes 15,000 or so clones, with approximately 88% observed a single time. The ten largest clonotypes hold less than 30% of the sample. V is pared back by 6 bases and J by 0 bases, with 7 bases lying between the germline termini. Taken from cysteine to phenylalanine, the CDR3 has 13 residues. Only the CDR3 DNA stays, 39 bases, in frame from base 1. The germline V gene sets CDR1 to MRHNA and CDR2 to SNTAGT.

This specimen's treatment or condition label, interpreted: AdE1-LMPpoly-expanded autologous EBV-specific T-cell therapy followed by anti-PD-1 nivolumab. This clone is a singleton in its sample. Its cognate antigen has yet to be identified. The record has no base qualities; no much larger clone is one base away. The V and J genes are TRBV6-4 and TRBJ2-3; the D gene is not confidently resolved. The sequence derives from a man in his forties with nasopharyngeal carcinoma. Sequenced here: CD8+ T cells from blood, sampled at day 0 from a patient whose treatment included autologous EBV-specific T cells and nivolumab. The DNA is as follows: TGTGCCAGCAGCGCGTCTAGCACAGATACGCAGTATTTT. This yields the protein CASSASSTDTQYF.